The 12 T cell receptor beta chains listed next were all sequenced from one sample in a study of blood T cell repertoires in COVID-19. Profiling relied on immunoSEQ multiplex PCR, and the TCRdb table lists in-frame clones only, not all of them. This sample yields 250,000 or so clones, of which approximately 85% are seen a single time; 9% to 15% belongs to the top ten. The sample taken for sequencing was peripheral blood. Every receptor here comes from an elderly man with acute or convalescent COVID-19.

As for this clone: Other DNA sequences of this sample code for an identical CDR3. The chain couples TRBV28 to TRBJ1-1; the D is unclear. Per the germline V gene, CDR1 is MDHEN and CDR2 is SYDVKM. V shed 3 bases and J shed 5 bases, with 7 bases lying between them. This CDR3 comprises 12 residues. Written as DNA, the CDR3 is TGTGCCAGCAGTTTGGGGAGGACTGAAGCTTTCTTT. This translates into CASSLGRTEAFF.

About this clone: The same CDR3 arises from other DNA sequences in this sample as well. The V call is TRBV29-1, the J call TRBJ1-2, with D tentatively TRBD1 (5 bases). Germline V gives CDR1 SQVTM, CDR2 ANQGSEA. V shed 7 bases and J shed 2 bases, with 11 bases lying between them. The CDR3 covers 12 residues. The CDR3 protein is CSGETGNYGYTF. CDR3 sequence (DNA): TGCAGCGGCGAAACAGGAAACTATGGCTACACCTTC.

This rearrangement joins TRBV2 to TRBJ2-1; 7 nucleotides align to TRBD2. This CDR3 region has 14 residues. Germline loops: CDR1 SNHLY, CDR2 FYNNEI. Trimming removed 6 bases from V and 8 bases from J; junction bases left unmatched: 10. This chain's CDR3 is CASRRLAVGDEQFF. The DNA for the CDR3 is TGTGCCAGCAGGAGACTAGCTGTGGGCGATGAGCAGTTCTTC. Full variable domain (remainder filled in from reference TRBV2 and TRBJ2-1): EPEVTQTPSHQVTQMGQEVILRCVPISNHLYFYWYRQILGQKVEFLVSFYNNEISEKSEIFDDQFSVERPDGSNFTLKIRSTKLEDSAMYFCASRRLAVGDEQFFGPGTRLTVL.

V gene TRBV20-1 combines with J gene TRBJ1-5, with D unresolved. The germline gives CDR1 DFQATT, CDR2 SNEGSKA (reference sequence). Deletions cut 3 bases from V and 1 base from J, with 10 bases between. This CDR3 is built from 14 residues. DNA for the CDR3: TGCAGTGCTAGTAAGGGAGGAAGCAATCAGCCCCAGCATTTT. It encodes CSASKGGSNQPQHF.

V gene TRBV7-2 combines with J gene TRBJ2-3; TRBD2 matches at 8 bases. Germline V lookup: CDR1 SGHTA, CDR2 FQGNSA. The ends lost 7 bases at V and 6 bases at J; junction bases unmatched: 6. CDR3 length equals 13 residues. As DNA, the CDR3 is TGTGCCAGCATCCTGCGGGGGGCGGATACGCAGTATTTT. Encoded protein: CASILRGADTQYF.

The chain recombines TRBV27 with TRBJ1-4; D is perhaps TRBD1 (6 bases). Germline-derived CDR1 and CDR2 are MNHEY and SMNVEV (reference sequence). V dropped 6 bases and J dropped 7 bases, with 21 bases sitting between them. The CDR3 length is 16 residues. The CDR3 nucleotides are TGTGCCAGCAGACTAAGGGTGGAGGGGGGGAGTGAAAAACTGTTTTTT. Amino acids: CASRLRVEGGSEKLFF.

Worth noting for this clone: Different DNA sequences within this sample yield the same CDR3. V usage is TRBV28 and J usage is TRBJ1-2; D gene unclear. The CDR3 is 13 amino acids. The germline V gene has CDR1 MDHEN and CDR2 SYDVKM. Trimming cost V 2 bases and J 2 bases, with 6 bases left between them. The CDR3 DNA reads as TGTGCCAGCAGTTTAGGGCAGAACTATGGCTACACCTTC. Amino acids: CASSLGQNYGYTF.

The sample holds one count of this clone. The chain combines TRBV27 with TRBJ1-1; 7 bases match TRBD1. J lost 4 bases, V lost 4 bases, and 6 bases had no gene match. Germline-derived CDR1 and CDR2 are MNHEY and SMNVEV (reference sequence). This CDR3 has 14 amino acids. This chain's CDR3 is CASSSFGQVTEAFF. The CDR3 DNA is TGTGCCAGCAGTTCCTTCGGACAGGTCACTGAAGCTTTCTTT.

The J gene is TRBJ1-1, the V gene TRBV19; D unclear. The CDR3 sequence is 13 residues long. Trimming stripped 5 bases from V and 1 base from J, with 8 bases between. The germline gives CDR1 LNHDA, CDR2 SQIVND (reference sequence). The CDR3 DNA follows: TGTGCCAGTAGTTTTTGGAGGAACACTGAAGCTTTCTTT. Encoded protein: CASSFWRNTEAFF.

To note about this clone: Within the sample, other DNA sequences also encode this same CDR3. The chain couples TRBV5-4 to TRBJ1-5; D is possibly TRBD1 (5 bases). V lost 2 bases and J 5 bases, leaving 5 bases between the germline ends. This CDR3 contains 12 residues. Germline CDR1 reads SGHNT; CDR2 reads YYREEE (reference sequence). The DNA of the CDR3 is TGTGCCAGCAGCTTAGGGGATCAGCCCCAGCATTTT. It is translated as CASSLGDQPQHF.

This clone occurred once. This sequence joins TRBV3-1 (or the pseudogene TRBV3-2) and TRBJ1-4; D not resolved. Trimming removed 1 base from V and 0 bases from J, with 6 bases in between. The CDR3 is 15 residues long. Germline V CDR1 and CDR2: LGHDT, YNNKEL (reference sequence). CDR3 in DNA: TGTGCCAGCAGCCAAGTTTTAGCAACTAATGAAAAACTGTTTTTT. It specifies CASSQVLATNEKLFF.

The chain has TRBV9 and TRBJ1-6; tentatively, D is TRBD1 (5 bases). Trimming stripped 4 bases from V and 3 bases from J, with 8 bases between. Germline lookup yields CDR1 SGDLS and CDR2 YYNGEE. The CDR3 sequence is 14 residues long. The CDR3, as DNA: TGTGCCAGCAGCTTTGACAGCTATAATTCACCCCTCCACTTT. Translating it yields CASSFDSYNSPLHF.